Following are 26 T cell receptor beta chains from one sample sequenced in a study of tumor-infiltrating lymphocytes in primary liver carcinoma. For blood RNA, unsorted whole blood served as the source, and germline DNA was extracted too. Starting material of 500 ng total RNA yielded TCR beta cDNA via a constant-region primer. Researchers made the TCR beta libraries by running three nested multiplex PCR rounds with slightly modified ARM-PCR. Two initial PCR rounds of around 10 cycles each paired TRBV1-TRBV30 forward primers with a C-beta reverse primer. TCRdb reprocessed the multiplex PCR reads via MiXCR and lists one record per CDR3 protein. Counted here are fewer than 400,000 distinct CDR3 sequences, about 50% occurring once; the ten biggest clones make up over 15%. The sample comprised peripheral blood. These receptors were taken from a woman in her twenties or thirties with primary liver carcinoma and hepatitis B virus infection.

The CDR3 loop reads CASGPTRSPGSYNEQFF. CDR3 sequence (DNA): TGTGCCAGCGGACCAACTAGATCCCCGGGCTCCTACAATGAGCAGTTCTTC. The chain has TRBV6-5 and TRBJ2-1; possibly TRBD2 for D (5 bases). The CDR3 is made up of 17 amino acids. Germline-derived CDR1 and CDR2 are MNHEY and SVGAGI. V lost 8 bases and J lost 0, with 20 bases in between.

At least ten counts were recorded for this clonotype. The V and J genes are TRBV28 and TRBJ2-1; 8 positions agree with TRBD2. The CDR3 is 17 residues long. CDR1 is MDHEN and CDR2 is SYDVKM in the germline V gene. J gave up 4 bases and V 5 bases, and 13 bases lay outside the gene matches. The CDR3 nucleotides read TGTGCCAGCAGTCCCTTGATTAGCGGGGTTACTTACAATGAGCAGTTCTTC. This translates into CASSPLISGVTYNEQFF.

A note on this clonotype: One end of the junction varies from germline; a read error may be responsible. The V call is TRBV4-3, the J call TRBJ2-7; 9 bases line up with TRBD1. The CDR3 consists of 16 residues. Germline loops: CDR1 LGHNA, CDR2 YSLEER. The CDR3 DNA is TGCACCAGCAGCCGCGTCACAGACAGGGGGTACAACGAGCAGTACTTC. Translating gives CTSSRVTDRGYNEQYF.

The chain joins TRBV4-1 to TRBJ2-2; unclear D gene. The CDR3 covers 18 residues. Germline V gene lookup returns CDR1 MGHRA and CDR2 YSYEKL. The V gene lost 2 bases and the J gene lost 3 bases, with 19 bases spanning the gap. CDR3 bases: TGCGCCAGCAGCCAATCCCCCCGATGGGTTATAGACACCGGGGAGCTGTTTTTT. This encodes CASSQSPRWVIDTGELFF.

This clonotype is a singleton in its sample. The CDR3 reads CASSNRLPPQFF. CDR3 coding DNA: TGTGCCAGCAGCAATAGGCTCCCCCCGCAGTTCTTC. The chain joins TRBV6-5 to TRBJ2-1; D is uncertain. The germline gives CDR1 MNHEY, CDR2 SVGAGI. The CDR3 contains 12 residues. Trimming took 6 bases from V and 12 from J, leaving 15 bases between them.

This clonotype has only a few counts. The chain couples TRBV13 to TRBJ1-1; TRBD1 agrees at 9 bases. V lost 3 bases, J lost 1 base, and 9 bases stayed unmatched. This CDR3 is 17 amino acids long. Germline V gene sequence: CDR1 PRHDT, CDR2 FYEKMQ (reference sequence). CDR3 sequence: CASSFGTGTGPNTEAFF. The CDR3, as DNA: TGTGCCAGCAGCTTCGGTACGGGGACAGGGCCGAACACTGAAGCTTTCTTT.

The sample holds a few counts of this clonotype. V and J are TRBV6-2 or TRBV6-3 and TRBJ1-1; D gene uncertain. Germline-derived CDR1 and CDR2 are MNHEY and SVGEGT. V lost 2 bases, J lost 8 bases, and 6 bases lay in between. The CDR3 is 11 residues long. This chain's CDR3 is CASSYGWEAFF. As DNA, the CDR3 is TGTGCCAGCAGTTACGGCTGGGAAGCTTTCTTT.

This clonotype was counted ten times or more. The rearrangement links TRBV6-1 to TRBJ2-7, with D possibly TRBD2 on 5 matching bases. The CDR3 covers 13 residues. Trimming took off 1 base at V and 7 bases at J, with 11 bases between the two ends. Germline CDR1 is MNHNS and CDR2 is SASEGT. CDR3 protein: CASSEVPTGEQYF. CDR3 sequence (DNA): TGTGCCAGCAGTGAAGTACCAACGGGGGAGCAGTACTTC.

This clonotype was seen once. A much more abundant neighbour one base away suggests this may be a read error. This chain uses TRBV6-5 with TRBJ2-1; perhaps TRBD2 as D (5 bases). Germline loops: CDR1 MNHEY, CDR2 SVGAGI. The CDR3 runs to 15 residues. The CDR3 protein is CASRTGLAAYSEQFF. The CDR3 region has the DNA TGTGCCAGCAGGACGGGTCTAGCAGCCTACAGTGAGCAGTTCTTC.

The chain has TRBV4-1 and TRBJ1-6; D is unresolved. V lost 0 bases to trimming and J lost 3 bases, with 15 bases between them. From germline, CDR1 is MGHRA and CDR2 YSYEKL. CDR3 length equals 18 residues. The CDR3 sequence: CASSQDGRSSGYNSPLHF. CDR3 coding DNA: TGCGCCAGCAGCCAAGATGGGAGGAGTTCTGGCTATAATTCACCCCTCCACTTT.

Concerning this clonotype itself: A single base separates this from a much larger clone, so it may be a read error. This rearrangement joins TRBV29-1 to TRBJ1-2; D is undetermined. This CDR3 has 13 residues. CDR1 and CDR2 (germline): SQVTM, ANQGSEA. CDR3 nucleotides: TGCGGCGTTGAAAAAGGCGGGATGGGTGGCTACACCTTC. This encodes CGVEKGGMGGYTF. The entire variable domain, with the rest obtained from reference TRBV29-1 and TRBJ1-2, is as follows: SAVISQKPSRDICQRGTSLTIQCQVDSQVTMMFWYRQQPGQSLTLIATANQGSEATYESGFVIDKFPISRPNLTFSTLTVSNMSPEDSSIYLCGVEKGGMGGYTFGSGTRLTVV.

Comments on this clonotype: The CDR3 ends on some other residue instead of the conserved phenylalanine or tryptophan, so this is likely a read error. The chain joins TRBV6-6 to TRBJ2-3; D not certain. The V end lost 4 bases, the J end lost 2 bases, and 7 bases lay between the germline ends. This CDR3 has 13 amino acids. The germline CDR1 and CDR2 sequences are MNHNY and SVGAGI (reference sequence). This CDR3 is CASSSTYTDTQYL. The CDR3 region has the DNA TGTGCCAGCAGTTCGACATACACAGATACGCAGTATCTT.

The sample holds one count of this clonotype. CDR3 coding DNA: TGTGCCAGCAGTTCTGGAGATCTCCGAGAATACGAGCAGTACTTC. Protein: CASSSGDLREYEQYF. The chain carries TRBV28 and TRBJ2-7, with no clear D. Trimming stripped 4 bases from V and 4 bases from J, with 17 bases between. CDR1 is MDHEN and CDR2 is SYDVKM in the germline V gene. CDR3 size: 15 residues.

This clonotype was counted a few times. The chain recombines TRBV5-4 with TRBJ2-2; perhaps TRBD1 as D (6 bases). In germline, CDR1 is SGHNT, CDR2 YYREEE (reference sequence). The V end was cut by 3 bases, the J end by 7 bases, with 13 bases between. The CDR3 runs 14 residues. The CDR3 loop reads CASSSVQGVGELFF. CDR3 bases: TGTGCCAGCAGCTCGGTACAGGGAGTCGGGGAGCTGTTTTTT.

The rearrangement uses TRBV5-8 and TRBJ1-1, with D uncertain. Trimming removed 1 base from V and 6 bases from J, with 10 bases in between. CDR3 length equals 13 residues. Germline V gives CDR1 SGHTS, CDR2 YDEGEE. The CDR3 nucleotides are TGTGCCAGCAGCTTGAGTGTTTGGCCTGAAGCTTTCTTT. Translation gives CASSLSVWPEAFF.

This clonotype was seen ten or more times. CDR3: CSVVGGANVLTF. The CDR3 coding sequence is TGCAGCGTTGTCGGTGGGGCCAACGTCCTGACTTTC. The V call is TRBV29-1, the J call TRBJ2-6; D not resolved. The V end was cut by 4 bases, the J end by 3 bases, with 4 bases between. The CDR3 has 12 amino acids. CDR1 SQVTM and CDR2 ANQGSEA come from the germline V gene.

The gene calls are TRBV6-1 and TRBJ2-6; D is uncertain. Trimming removed 4 bases from V and 0 bases from J, with 4 bases in between. CDR3 length equals 14 residues. Germline CDR1 is MNHNS and CDR2 is SASEGT. In DNA form, the CDR3 reads TGTGCCAGCAGTGCCCTCTCTGGGGCCAACGTCCTGACTTTC. Translation: CASSALSGANVLTF.

As regards this clonotype: This may be a read error: a much more frequent sequence differs by one nucleotide. The conserved closing phenylalanine or tryptophan is absent in this CDR3, likely reflecting a read error. The CDR3 DNA sequence: TGTGCCAGCAGGCCACCTCTAACGGGAGGACTCAATGAGCAGTTCCTC. It specifies CASRPPLTGGLNEQFL. The genes are TRBV12-3 or TRBV12-4 and TRBJ2-1; 7 nucleotides agree with TRBD2. The V segment lost 6 bases and the J segment 6 bases; nucleotides outside the gene matches: 14. This CDR3 has 16 amino acids.

Note on this clonotype: Possible read error: a much larger clone is one base away. The rearrangement links TRBV29-1 to TRBJ2-3, with D unclear. Germline-derived CDR1 and CDR2 are SQVTM and ANQGSEA. V lost 6 bases and J 5 bases, leaving 15 bases between the germline ends. There are 13 residues in the CDR3. CDR3 DNA: TGCAGCGTCCCGGTCCTTAGGGTAGATACGCAGTATTTT. This translates into CSVPVLRVDTQYF.

This clonotype was recorded many times. V gene TRBV12-3 or TRBV12-4 combines with J gene TRBJ2-1; D is unresolved. The CDR3 contains 12 residues. Trimming removed 3 bases at V and 11 bases at J, with 11 bases between. The CDR3 sequence is CASSFSSPQQFF. In nucleotides, the CDR3 is TGTGCCAGCAGTTTTTCTAGTCCTCAGCAGTTCTTC.

On this clonotype: A read error may explain this, as a much larger clone is one base away. This chain uses TRBV11-3 with TRBJ2-1; D might be TRBD2 (6 bases). CDR1 is SGHNT, CDR2 YENEEA, per germline. CDR3 length: 14 amino acids. CDR3 loop: CASGLDSGYNEQLF. CDR3 in DNA: TGTGCCAGCGGCTTGGATAGCGGCTACAATGAGCAGCTCTTC.

As to this clonotype: One end of the junction fails to match germline, which may point to a read error. The V and J genes are TRBV11-3 and TRBJ2-1; D not resolved. Germline V gene lookup returns CDR1 SGHNT and CDR2 YENEEA. This CDR3 contains 13 residues. This chain's CDR3 is CASGLVPDPLLFF. CDR3 coding DNA: TGTGCCAGCGGCTTAGTCCCAGACCCCTTGCTGTTCTTC.

As to this clonotype: A much larger clone lies one base from this, so it may be a read error. The chain combines TRBV24-1 with TRBJ2-3, with D maybe TRBD2 (6 bases). Germline CDR1 KGHDR, CDR2 SFDVKD. This CDR3 spans 13 amino acids. The CDR3 loop is CATSVGSTDTHYF. CDR3 bases: TGTGCCACCAGTGTCGGGAGCACAGATACGCATTATTTT.

The rearrangement joins TRBV6-5 to TRBJ2-1, with D possibly matching TRBD2 (5 bases). The germline V gene encodes CDR1 MNHEY and CDR2 SVGAGI. The length of the CDR3 is 17 residues. The V gene lost 2 bases and the J gene lost 0 bases, with 14 bases spanning the gap. The DNA for the CDR3 is TGTGCCAGCAGTTACCTTACTAGGCCAAGCTCCTACAATGAGCAGTTCTTC. It codes for CASSYLTRPSSYNEQFF.

About this clonotype itself: A much larger clone differs by one base, so this may be a read error. CDR3 in amino acids: CASSARRPLYGYTF. In DNA form, the CDR3 reads TGTGCCAGCAGTGCGAGACGGCCCCTCTATGGCTACACCTTC. The V call is TRBV6-2 or TRBV6-3, the J call TRBJ1-2; D uncertain. The CDR3 is made up of 14 amino acids. V lost 5 bases and J lost 4, with 14 bases in between. The germline gives CDR1 MNHEY, CDR2 SVGEGT.

Note on this clonotype: A much larger clone sits a single nucleotide away, making a read error possible. The chain carries TRBV6-1 and TRBJ1-6; D call uncertain. The CDR3 has 16 residues. The germline V gene has CDR1 MNHNS and CDR2 SASEGT. CDR3 residues: CASRDGSSSYNSPVHF. The CDR3 bases are TGTGCCAGCAGGGACGGTTCGAGCTCCTATAATTCACCCGTCCACTTT.